This TCR beta chain is from a study of CD8 T cells in Susac syndrome. V lost 6 bases, J lost 2 bases, and 10 bases stayed unmatched. There are 15 residues in the CDR3. Germline values: CDR1 MNHEY, CDR2 SVGAGI. The RNA, roughly 0.5 to 1 ug, was put through reverse transcription using random hexamers. Across 54 Vbeta and 13 Jbeta, immunoSEQ multiplex PCR amplified TCR beta CDR3. Each CDR3 protein is one row after TCRdb ran MiXCR on the immunoSEQ multiplex PCR reads. This sample has about 150,000 distinct CDR3 sequences, with around 95% found just once. From blood CD8+ and CD4+ T cells, the TCR beta chain was sequenced. The patients with Susac syndrome were individuals who fulfilled the recently defined diagnostic criteria for disease that was either definite or probable. While CD8+ and CD4+ T cells were isolated negatively, TEMRA cells were enriched by FACS.

The sample taken for sequencing was CD8+ T cells from PBMCs. The receptor comes from a human donor with Susac syndrome. The chain employs TRBV6-5 and TRBJ2-7; 7 bases fit TRBD1. Here the CDR3 DNA reads TGTGCCAGCAGGGCGCACGGACAGGCCCCCTACGAGCAGTACTTC. It is translated as CASRAHGQAPYEQYF.